A single sample is the source of the 26 T cell receptor beta chains below, sequenced in a study of blood T cell repertoires in COVID-19 (dated by TCRdb to the early 2020s). To prepare the library, the immunoSEQ multiplex PCR assay was applied. This is the immuneACCESS table as TCRdb keeps it, with only in-frame sequences that have V and J called. A part of the clones is gone; compared with another copy, unresolved V genes explain less than half, and the rest is unexplained. The sample table records 230,000 or so clones; around 90% of these occur just once. The ten largest make up approximately 2.1% of the sample. Sequencing used peripheral blood. The receptor source for this set is a woman aged 55-69 years with COVID-19, enrolled during active disease.

The CDR3 DNA follows: TGCGCCAGCACAGGGGTGGGGGCAGAGGAAAAACTGTTTTTT. Translation: CASTGVGAEEKLFF. The chain employs TRBV5-1 and TRBJ1-4; a possible D gene is TRBD1 (6 bases). V lost 6 bases and J lost 8, with 17 bases in between. CDR1 SGHRS and CDR2 YFSETQ come from the germline V gene. The CDR3 contains 14 residues.

The chain combines TRBV5-5 with TRBJ1-5; 10 bases agree with TRBD1. V trimming: 1 base; J trimming: 5 bases; junction bases outside the gene matches: 12. The germline V gene encodes CDR1 SGHKS and CDR2 YYEKEE (reference sequence). The CDR3 consists of 18 residues. CDR3 DNA sequence: TGTGCCAGCAGCTTGCTTCAATGGGGGACAGGGGCCTATCAGCCCCAGCATTTT. This sequence encodes CASSLLQWGTGAYQPQHF. Supplemented by reference TRBV5-5 and TRBJ1-5, the full variable domain reads DAGVTQSPTHLIKTRGQQVTLRCSPISGHKSVSWYQQVLGQGPQFIFQYYEKEERGRGNFPDRFSARQFPNYSSELNVNALLLGDSALYLCASSLLQWGTGAYQPQHFGDGTRLSIL.

This clone was recorded only once. The chain carries TRBV7-8 and TRBJ1-4; maybe TRBD1 (6 bases). The germline V gene has CDR1 SGHVS and CDR2 FQNEAQ. The CDR3 is 16 residues long. V was cut by 2 bases and J by 8 bases, with 18 bases left in between. The CDR3 nucleotides are TGTGCCAGCAGCTTACTGTCGGCAGGGGTTCTGGAAAAACTGTTTTTT. The encoded protein is CASSLLSAGVLEKLFF.

The chain recombines TRBV7-9 with TRBJ2-4; TRBD2 matches at 15 bases. This CDR3 is built from 18 residues. Germline CDR1 and CDR2: SEHNR and FQNEAQ (reference sequence). V was pared by 5 bases and J by 0 bases, with 5 bases of the junction left unmatched. The CDR3 nucleotides are TGTGCCAGCAGCCCCGGACTAGCGGGGGGGCTAGCCAAAAACATTCAGTACTTC. The encoded protein is CASSPGLAGGLAKNIQYF.

The chain's CDR3 is CASSLASGRGRGYTF. The CDR3 DNA reads TGTGCCAGCAGCTTAGCGTCAGGCAGGGGGCGAGGCTACACCTTC. The chain has TRBV7-9 and TRBJ1-2; 8 nucleotides align to TRBD1. With 0 bases clipped from V and 8 bases from J, the junction kept 8 bases outside the gene matches. This CDR3 spans 15 amino acids. Germline V CDR1 and CDR2: SEHNR, FQNEAQ (reference sequence).

This chain uses TRBV7-3 with TRBJ2-2; D not resolved. V lost 0 bases and J 8 bases, leaving 7 bases between the germline ends. Germline V gene lookup returns CDR1 SGHTA and CDR2 FQGTGA. The CDR3 totals 13 residues. This CDR3 is CASSLTSRGELFF. The CDR3 nucleotides are TGTGCCAGCAGCTTAACGTCCCGGGGGGAGCTGTTTTTT. Full variable domain (remainder filled in from reference TRBV7-3 and TRBJ2-2): GAGVSQTPSNKVTEKGKYVELRCDPISGHTALYWYRQSLGQGPEFLIYFQGTGAADDSGLPNDRFFAVRPEGSVSTLKIQRTERGDSAVYLCASSLTSRGELFFGEGSRLTVL.

The chain employs TRBV10-3 and TRBJ1-1; D might be TRBD1 (5 bases). The CDR3 is 13 residues long. Germline V gene data show CDR1 as ENHRY and CDR2 as SYGVKD. V was pared by 6 bases and J by 0 bases, with 8 bases between. CDR3 coding DNA: TGTGCCATCAGGGGGGGACTGAACACTGAAGCTTTCTTT. Translation gives CAIRGGLNTEAFF.

The V gene is TRBV7-2, the J gene TRBJ2-1; D perhaps matches TRBD2 (6 bases). The CDR3 consists of 15 residues. CDR1 is SGHTA, CDR2 FQGNSA, per germline. The V gene lost 4 bases and the J gene lost 0 bases, with 10 bases spanning the gap. Written as DNA, the CDR3 is TGTGCCAGCAGCTCCATGCGGGGCTCCTACAATGAGCAGTTCTTC. It encodes CASSSMRGSYNEQFF. The complete variable domain, with remaining parts taken from reference TRBV7-2 and TRBJ2-1, reads GAGVSQSPSNKVTEKGKDVELRCDPISGHTALYWYRQSLGQGLEFLIYFQGNSAPDKSGLPSDRFSAERTGGSVSTLTIQRTQQEDSAVYLCASSSMRGSYNEQFFGPGTRLTVL.

This clone was detected only once. The rearrangement uses TRBV10-1 and TRBJ1-1; 9 bases match TRBD1. CDR3 size: 14 residues. Trimming cost V 5 bases and J 5 bases; bases outside gene matches: 6. Germline V gene lookup returns CDR1 WNHNN and CDR2 SYGVQD (reference sequence). The CDR3 here is CASSIQGACTEAFF. The CDR3, as DNA: TGCGCCAGCAGTATACAGGGGGCATGTACTGAAGCTTTCTTT.

This sequence joins TRBV5-4 and TRBJ1-2, with 9 nucleotides matching TRBD1. V was clipped by 0 bases and J by 8 bases; unmatched bases: 11. The CDR3 sequence is 16 residues long. Germline CDR1 and CDR2: SGHNT and YYREEE (reference sequence). CDR3: CASSLETTDRGYGYTF. In DNA form, the CDR3 reads TGTGCCAGCAGCTTGGAGACCACGGACAGGGGTTACGGCTACACCTTC.

The chain's CDR3 is CASNNGGGGTDTQYF. The CDR3 DNA follows: TGTGCCAGTAATAATGGCGGGGGGGGAACAGATACGCAGTATTTT. The chain joins TRBV19 to TRBJ2-3, with 9 bases lining up with TRBD2. The CDR3 runs to 15 residues. The junction had 8 bases not matched to a gene; V was cut back by 7 bases and J by 3 bases. The germline V gene encodes CDR1 LNHDA and CDR2 SQIVND (reference sequence).

The chain joins TRBV6-5 to TRBJ1-1; D is unclear. Per the germline V gene, CDR1 is MNHEY and CDR2 is SVGAGI. This CDR3 has 15 residues. The V and J ends lost 2 bases and 0 bases respectively, with 10 bases between them. CDR3 sequence: CASSYGPHMNTEAFF. The CDR3 DNA sequence: TGTGCCAGCAGTTACGGGCCTCATATGAACACTGAAGCTTTCTTT.

This clone was found once. V gene TRBV2 combines with J gene TRBJ2-1; 8 bases are a match to TRBD2. The CDR3 runs 15 residues. Trimming removed 7 bases from V and 13 bases from J; junction bases left unmatched: 18. Germline V CDR1 and CDR2: SNHLY, FYNNEI. The CDR3 coding sequence is TGTGCCAGCACTTCCGGGGGGGCCGAGGTAATAAGTCAGTTCTTC. Translating gives CASTSGGAEVISQFF.

This clone appeared once. The chain recombines TRBV7-2 with TRBJ2-5; D may be TRBD1 (5 bases). Germline CDR1 and CDR2: SGHTA and FQGNSA. The CDR3 spans 15 residues. Trimming removed 4 bases from V and 5 bases from J, with 17 bases in between. CDR3 amino acids: CASSSNRARVETQYF. In nucleotides, the CDR3 is TGTGCCAGCAGCTCCAATAGGGCCAGGGTGGAGACCCAGTACTTC.

V and J are TRBV5-1 and TRBJ2-3; 13 positions agree with TRBD2. Germline CDR1 SGHRS, CDR2 YFSETQ. With 3 bases clipped from V and 1 base from J, the junction kept 2 bases outside the gene matches. The length of the CDR3 is 16 residues. CDR3 sequence (DNA): TGCGCCAGCAGCTCCGGGACTAGCGGGGGCACAGATACGCAGTATTTT. It specifies CASSSGTSGGTDTQYF.

In its sample, this clone was seen a few times. V gene TRBV7-9 combines with J gene TRBJ1-5; D remains unclear. This CDR3 is 12 amino acids long. V lost 6 bases, J lost 0 bases, and 3 bases lay in between. The germline CDR1 and CDR2 sequences are SEHNR and FQNEAQ (reference sequence). The CDR3 spells CASSHSNQPQHF. The CDR3, as DNA: TGTGCCAGCAGTCATAGCAATCAGCCCCAGCATTTT.

A single count supports this clone. The chain employs TRBV28 and TRBJ2-7; the match to TRBD1 covers 9 bases. Germline values: CDR1 MDHEN, CDR2 SYDVKM. V shed 4 bases and J 9 bases; nucleotides not matched to a gene: 13. This CDR3 is built from 15 residues. CDR3 in DNA: TGTGCCAGCAGTTCACCCGGGACAGGGTTCGCAACGCAGTACTTC. This translates into CASSSPGTGFATQYF.

In DNA, the CDR3 is TGTGCCAGCAGCTTTTATCAGGGGTCGAGGAATTCACCCCTCCACTTT. This encodes CASSFYQGSRNSPLHF. This chain connects TRBV5-8 to TRBJ1-6; possibly TRBD1 for D (6 bases). The CDR3 spans 16 residues. Trimming removed 2 bases at V and 7 bases at J, with 16 bases between. In germline, CDR1 is SGHTS, CDR2 YDEGEE.

The CDR3 DNA sequence: TGCGCCAGCAGGTCTGGGAGCCTAGAGACCCAGTACTTC. It codes for CASRSGSLETQYF. The chain uses TRBV5-1 and TRBJ2-5; TRBD2 is a possible D gene (5 bases). Germline V gene lookup returns CDR1 SGHRS and CDR2 YFSETQ. The V gene lost 5 bases and the J gene lost 4 bases, with 12 bases spanning the gap. The CDR3 consists of 13 residues.

The J gene is TRBJ1-6, the V gene TRBV6-5; TRBD1 matches at 7 bases. The CDR3 runs to 14 residues. Germline loops: CDR1 MNHEY, CDR2 SVGAGI. V dropped 6 bases and J dropped 5; count of bases not matched to a gene: 4. The CDR3 DNA reads TGTGCCAGCAGCCCGGGACAGAATAATTCACCCCTCCACTTT. It is translated as CASSPGQNNSPLHF.

This sequence joins TRBV19 and TRBJ1-2; D ambiguous. The germline V gene has CDR1 LNHDA and CDR2 SQIVND (reference sequence). Trimming cost V 5 bases and J 1 base, with 8 bases left between them. The CDR3 sequence is 13 residues long. CDR3 nucleotide sequence: TGTGCCAGTAGTCTGGGCAATAACTATGGCTACACCTTC. Translating it yields CASSLGNNYGYTF.

The rearrangement links TRBV4-3 to TRBJ1-2, with 9 bases identical to TRBD1. Germline V CDR1 and CDR2: LGHNA, YSLEER. Trimming took 5 bases from V and 7 from J; bases not matched to a gene: 8. CDR3 length: 14 amino acids. CDR3 loop: CASSGQGIGGGYTF. CDR3 DNA: TGCGCCAGCAGCGGACAGGGGATAGGCGGTGGCTACACCTTC.

This chain joins TRBV6-5 and TRBJ2-5; 11 nucleotides match TRBD2. With V trimmed by 2 bases and J by 5 bases, 1 base remained unmatched. The CDR3 sequence is 14 residues long. The V gene's germline CDR1 is MNHEY and CDR2 SVGAGI. The DNA of the CDR3 is TGTGCCAGCAGTTACCGACTAGCGGGGGAGACCCAGTACTTC. Protein: CASSYRLAGETQYF.

The chain links TRBV30 to TRBJ2-3; a possible D gene is TRBD2 (6 bases). Trimming stripped 0 bases from V and 2 bases from J, with 9 bases between. Germline CDR1 is GTSNPN and CDR2 is SVGIG (reference sequence). This CDR3 is built from 14 residues. CDR3 nucleotides: TGTGCCTGGAGTGTGGGCGGGATCACAGATACGCAGTATTTT. Its protein is CAWSVGGITDTQYF.

The CDR3 coding sequence is TGTGCCAGCAGTGATCCGGGACAGGGAAACAATGAGCAGTTCTTC. It encodes CASSDPGQGNNEQFF. The chain employs TRBV2 and TRBJ2-1; 9 positions match TRBD1. The germline gives CDR1 SNHLY, CDR2 FYNNEI. V shed 3 bases and J 5 bases; nucleotides not matched to a gene: 5. This CDR3 spans 15 amino acids. The entire variable domain, with the rest obtained from reference TRBV2 and TRBJ2-1, is as follows: EPEVTQTPSHQVTQMGQEVILRCVPISNHLYFYWYRQILGQKVEFLVSFYNNEISEKSEIFDDQFSVERPDGSNFTLKIRSTKLEDSAMYFCASSDPGQGNNEQFFGPGTRLTVL.

This clone came up a few times. This chain joins TRBV5-8 and TRBJ1-4; possible D gene TRBD1, 6 bases. CDR1 and CDR2 (germline): SGHTS, YDEGEE. The CDR3 runs 15 residues. Trimming cost V 2 bases and J 4 bases, with 12 bases left between them. Here the CDR3 reads CASSFGGSGNEKLFF. In DNA, the CDR3 is TGTGCCAGCAGCTTTGGGGGCAGTGGTAATGAAAAACTGTTTTTT. Filled out from reference TRBV5-8 and TRBJ1-4, the complete variable domain reads EAGVTQSPTHLIKTRGQQATLRCSPISGHTSVYWYQQALGLGLQFLLWYDEGEERNRGNFPPRFSGRQFPNYSSELNVNALELEDSALYLCASSFGGSGNEKLFFGSGTQLSVL.